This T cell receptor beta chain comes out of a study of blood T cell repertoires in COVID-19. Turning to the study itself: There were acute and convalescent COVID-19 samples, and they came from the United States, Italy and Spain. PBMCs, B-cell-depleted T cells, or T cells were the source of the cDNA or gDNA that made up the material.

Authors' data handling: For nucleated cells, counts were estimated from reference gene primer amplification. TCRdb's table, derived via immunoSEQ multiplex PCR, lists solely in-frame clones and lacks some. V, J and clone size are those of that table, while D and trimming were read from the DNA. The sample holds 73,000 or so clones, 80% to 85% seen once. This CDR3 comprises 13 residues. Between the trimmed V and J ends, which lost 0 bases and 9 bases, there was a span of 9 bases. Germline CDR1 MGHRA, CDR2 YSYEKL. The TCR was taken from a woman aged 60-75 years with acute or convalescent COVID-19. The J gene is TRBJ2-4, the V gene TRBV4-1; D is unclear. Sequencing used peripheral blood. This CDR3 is CASSQETPSIQYF. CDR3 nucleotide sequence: TGCGCCAGCAGCCAAGAGACCCCTAGCATTCAGTACTTC.